These 32 T cell receptor beta chains came from one sample sequenced in a study of blood T cell repertoires in COVID-19. Measured with immunoSEQ multiplex PCR; TCRdb has only the in-frame clones, and not every one. The table records 180,000 or so clones, roughly 80% of them present only once. Sequencing used peripheral blood. All receptors derive from a man aged 50 or older who had recovered from COVID-19.

The chain has TRBV19 and TRBJ2-1; 10 positions match TRBD2. Germline assignment: CDR1 LNHDA and CDR2 SQIVND (reference sequence). The trim removed 6 bases at V and 2 bases at J, leaving 13 bases unmatched. This CDR3 is built from 18 residues. The CDR3 DNA is TGTGCCAGTAGCCCTAGGGCAGCGGGAGGGCTTACCTACAATGAGCAGTTCTTC. Translated: CASSPRAAGGLTYNEQFF.

There are a few counts of this clone. The chain recombines TRBV6-2 or TRBV6-3 with TRBJ2-7; possibly TRBD2 for D (5 bases). Germline V gives CDR1 MNHEY, CDR2 SVGEGT. CDR3 length equals 14 residues. The ends were cut back, 2 bases at V and 0 bases at J, with 8 bases in the middle. CDR3 residues: CASSYERGSYEQYF. CDR3 in DNA: TGTGCCAGCAGTTACGAACGGGGCTCCTACGAGCAGTACTTC.

J is TRBJ1-3 and V is TRBV30; D call uncertain. Trimming took 4 bases from V and 1 from J, leaving 20 bases between them. Germline assignment: CDR1 GTSNPN and CDR2 SVGIG (reference sequence). The CDR3 is made up of 17 amino acids. CDR3 region: CAWNPVLGRGSGNTIYF. CDR3 nucleotides: TGTGCCTGGAACCCAGTCCTCGGGCGCGGGTCTGGAAACACCATATATTTT.

V is TRBV2 and J is TRBJ1-5, with 7 positions matching TRBD1. The V gene's germline CDR1 is SNHLY and CDR2 FYNNEI. This CDR3 is 15 amino acids long. The V segment lost 5 bases and the J segment 3 bases; nucleotides outside the gene matches: 7. This CDR3 reads CASSNPGQFNQPQHF. CDR3 bases: TGTGCCAGCAGTAACCCGGGACAGTTCAATCAGCCCCAGCATTTT.

V and J are TRBV3-1 (or the pseudogene TRBV3-2) and TRBJ1-1, with 7 bases fitting TRBD1. Unmatched junction bases numbered 4, after V lost 3 bases and J lost 0 bases. The CDR3 totals 15 residues. Per the germline V gene, CDR1 is LGHDT and CDR2 is YNNKEL (reference sequence). CDR3 sequence: CASSHETGMNTEAFF. As DNA, the CDR3 is TGTGCCAGCAGCCATGAGACAGGGATGAACACTGAAGCTTTCTTT.

The V call is TRBV19, the J call TRBJ2-5; 7 bases are a match to TRBD2. V dropped 3 bases and J dropped 6; count of bases not matched to a gene: 7. The CDR3 totals 14 residues. Germline V CDR1 and CDR2: LNHDA, SQIVND (reference sequence). The CDR3 reads CASSITSGIKTQYF. Here the CDR3 DNA reads TGTGCCAGTAGTATTACCAGCGGGATTAAGACCCAGTACTTC.

This clone was detected once. The chain uses TRBV6-5 and TRBJ2-3; the D is unclear. The V end lost 7 bases, the J end lost 4 bases, and 6 bases lay between the germline ends. Germline V gene lookup returns CDR1 MNHEY and CDR2 SVGAGI. The CDR3 runs to 11 residues. In DNA, the CDR3 is TGTGCCAGCACCTACGCAGATACGCAGTATTTT. Translation gives CASTYADTQYF.

The rearrangement links TRBV12-3 or TRBV12-4 to TRBJ1-2; TRBD1 is a possible D gene (6 bases). This CDR3 has 13 amino acids. Trimming left V 2 bases short and J 2 bases short, with 6 bases between. In nucleotides, the CDR3 is TGTGCCAGCAGTTTAACAGGGAACTATGGCTACACCTTC. This gives the protein CASSLTGNYGYTF.

V and J are TRBV13 and TRBJ2-7; tentatively, D is TRBD1 (6 bases). V dropped 3 bases and J dropped 0 bases, with 18 bases sitting between them. There are 17 residues in the CDR3. Per the germline V gene, CDR1 is PRHDT and CDR2 is FYEKMQ (reference sequence). The CDR3 bases are TGTGCCAGCAGCTTCCGGGACATACAAGGTTTCTCCTACGAGCAGTACTTC. Translated, it gives CASSFRDIQGFSYEQYF.

This chain uses TRBV11-3 with TRBJ2-3; the D is unclear. V was pared by 0 bases and J by 2 bases, with 6 bases between. The length of the CDR3 is 14 residues. Germline V gene data show CDR1 as SGHNT and CDR2 as YENEEA. CDR3 nucleotide sequence: TGTGCCAGCAGCTTAGACAGATACACAGATACGCAGTATTTT. It yields the protein CASSLDRYTDTQYF.

The rearrangement links TRBV7-8 to TRBJ1-5; D remains unclear. Germline lookup yields CDR1 SGHVS and CDR2 FQNEAQ. V lost 1 base, J lost 6 bases, and 7 bases lay in between. The CDR3 covers 13 residues. CDR3 loop: CASSLERGQPQHF. CDR3 in DNA: TGTGCCAGCAGCTTAGAAAGAGGTCAGCCCCAGCATTTT.

This rearrangement joins TRBV3-1 (or the pseudogene TRBV3-2) to TRBJ2-7, with 11 bases aligning to TRBD2. V shed 1 base and J 12 bases; nucleotides not matched to a gene: 17. CDR1 is LGHDT, CDR2 YNNKEL, per germline (reference sequence). The CDR3 consists of 17 residues. The DNA of the CDR3 is TGTGCCAGCAGCCAAGTTCGTTTAGCGGGAGGGCCCGTTCGTCCGTACTTC. Protein product: CASSQVRLAGGPVRPYF.

V usage is TRBV19 and J usage is TRBJ1-4; D remains unclear. CDR1 LNHDA and CDR2 SQIVND come from the germline V gene (reference sequence). The CDR3 runs to 14 residues. Trimming left V 3 bases short and J 7 bases short, with 12 bases between. CDR3 DNA: TGTGCCAGTAGTATCTATGGAGACCGTGAAAAACTGTTTTTT. Its translation: CASSIYGDREKLFF.

This chain connects TRBV11-2 to TRBJ2-7, with D hard to call. The CDR3 runs 14 residues. The germline V gene has CDR1 SGHAT and CDR2 FQNNGV. V was clipped by 5 bases and J by 0 bases, with 11 bases between them. CDR3 sequence (DNA): TGTGCCAGCAGCCTCAGGCCTAACTCCTACGAGCAGTACTTC. It translates to CASSLRPNSYEQYF.

The chain links TRBV3-1 (or the pseudogene TRBV3-2) to TRBJ2-1; 13 positions match TRBD2. This CDR3 is 19 amino acids long. Germline V gene sequence: CDR1 LGHDT, CDR2 YNNKEL (reference sequence). Trimming took 2 bases from V and 4 from J; bases not matched to a gene: 11. CDR3 bases: TGTGCCAGCAGCCAAAACCCCGGACTAGCGGGAGTCGGTTACAATGAGCAGTTCTTC. Amino acid sequence: CASSQNPGLAGVGYNEQFF.

The chain combines TRBV3-1 (or the pseudogene TRBV3-2) with TRBJ2-1, with unresolved D. The germline gives CDR1 LGHDT, CDR2 YNNKEL (reference sequence). The CDR3 runs 14 residues. V was cut by 1 base and J by 9 bases, with 13 bases left in between. As DNA, the CDR3 is TGTGCCAGCAGCCAAGCCTCCGAATGGAGTGAGCAGTTCTTC. Protein: CASSQASEWSEQFF.

This clone was counted between two and nine times. The chain combines TRBV7-2 with TRBJ2-5; TRBD2 matches at 9 bases. V shed 5 bases, J shed 3 bases, and the junction held 4 bases outside the gene matches. The CDR3 runs 14 residues. Germline assignment: CDR1 SGHTA and CDR2 FQGNSA. For the CDR3, the DNA is TGTGCCAGCAGCGGCCGACTAGCGGAAGAGACCCAGTACTTC. Its translation is CASSGRLAEETQYF.

The V gene is TRBV21-1, the J gene TRBJ1-5; TRBD1, the table's D call, lacks a check against the DNA. TRBV21-1 is annotated as a pseudogene. This CDR3 is built from 16 residues. This CDR3 reads CASSKDRGYGNQPQHF. The CDR3 DNA sequence: TGTGCCAGCAGCAAAGACAGGGGTTATGGCAATCAGCCCCAGCATTTT.

V usage is TRBV15 and J usage is TRBJ2-3; TRBD2 might be the D (5 bases). Trimming cost V 4 bases and J 1 base, with 15 bases left between them. The germline gives CDR1 LNHNV, CDR2 YYDKDF (reference sequence). The CDR3 spans 16 residues. The CDR3 loop is CATSKYTPRGTDTQYF. DNA of the CDR3: TGTGCCACCAGCAAGTACACCCCGAGGGGCACAGATACGCAGTATTTT.

This rearrangement joins TRBV7-8 to TRBJ1-2, with D perhaps matching TRBD1 (5 bases). The V gene lost 8 bases and the J gene lost 7 bases, with 17 bases spanning the gap. The CDR3 totals 13 residues. Germline CDR1 reads SGHVS; CDR2 reads FQNEAQ. CDR3 sequence: CASARTHISGYTF. The CDR3 nucleotides are TGTGCCAGCGCGAGGACACATATCTCTGGCTACACCTTC. The full variable domain, its missing parts supplied by reference TRBV7-8 and TRBJ1-2, is GAGVSQSPRYKVAKRGQDVALRCDPISGHVSLFWYQQALGQGPEFLTYFQNEAQLDKSGLPSDRFFAERPEGSVSTLKIQRTQQEDSAVYLCASARTHISGYTFGSGTRLTVV.

This chain connects TRBV7-9 to TRBJ2-3; 8 bases match TRBD2. CDR3 length equals 14 residues. Trimming at V came to 1 base and at J to 5 bases, leaving 2 bases not matched to a gene. CDR1 and CDR2 (germline): SEHNR, FQNEAQ (reference sequence). The CDR3 DNA is TGTGCCAGCAGCTTAGAAGCGGGAGTAGATACGCAGTATTTT. It is translated as CASSLEAGVDTQYF.

J is TRBJ2-1 and V is TRBV18, with D unclear. V dropped 3 bases and J dropped 4 bases, with 7 bases sitting between them. Germline CDR1 is KGHSH and CDR2 is LQKENI. The CDR3 contains 13 residues. The CDR3 region is CASSPSEYNEQFF. Here the CDR3 DNA reads TGTGCCAGCTCACCTTCCGAGTACAATGAGCAGTTCTTC. Looking up the rest from reference TRBV18 and TRBJ2-1 gives the full variable domain: NAGVMQNPRHLVRRRGQEARLRCSPMKGHSHVYWYRQLPEEGLKFMVYLQKENIIDESGMPKERFSAEFPKEGPSILRIQQVVRGDSAAYFCASSPSEYNEQFFGPGTRLTVL.

The genes are TRBV7-8 and TRBJ2-2, with 10 bases matching TRBD1. The CDR3 runs 15 residues. The germline V gene encodes CDR1 SGHVS and CDR2 FQNEAQ. The trim removed 7 bases at V and 4 bases at J, leaving 6 bases unmatched. In nucleotides, the CDR3 is TGTGCCAGCACCACCGGGACAGGGGCCACCGGGGAGCTGTTTTTT. It codes for CASTTGTGATGELFF.

V is TRBV19 and J is TRBJ2-2; 9 bases match TRBD1. V was clipped by 4 bases and J by 4 bases; unmatched bases: 7. The CDR3 is 16 amino acids. The germline CDR1 and CDR2 sequences are LNHDA and SQIVND (reference sequence). The CDR3 DNA reads TGTGCCAGTAGTAAACAGGGGGCGCGGGGCACCGGGGAGCTGTTTTTT. This sequence encodes CASSKQGARGTGELFF.

The chain joins TRBV2 to TRBJ1-5, with 7 nucleotides matching TRBD1. The V segment lost 7 bases and the J segment 6 bases; nucleotides outside the gene matches: 9. The CDR3 consists of 14 residues. Germline CDR1 reads SNHLY; CDR2 reads FYNNEI. CDR3 sequence: CASNPTGMPQPQHF. CDR3 DNA sequence: TGTGCCAGCAACCCGACAGGGATGCCTCAGCCCCAGCATTTT. Filled out from reference TRBV2 and TRBJ1-5, the complete variable domain reads EPEVTQTPSHQVTQMGQEVILRCVPISNHLYFYWYRQILGQKVEFLVSFYNNEISEKSEIFDDQFSVERPDGSNFTLKIRSTKLEDSAMYFCASNPTGMPQPQHFGDGTRLSIL.

This chain joins TRBV27 and TRBJ1-4, with 8 bases fitting TRBD1. After removal of 5 bases from V and 5 bases from J, the junction contained 4 bases not matched to a gene. CDR1 is MNHEY, CDR2 SMNVEV, per germline (reference sequence). This CDR3 region has 14 residues. CDR3 protein: CASSLGQANEKLFF. The CDR3 DNA sequence: TGTGCCAGCAGTCTGGGACAGGCGAATGAAAAACTGTTTTTT. Based on the CDR3 plus reference TRBV27 and TRBJ1-4, the full variable domain is EAQVTQNPRYLITVTGKKLTVTCSQNMNHEYMSWYRQDPGLGLRQIYYSMNVEVTDKGDVPEGYKVSRKEKRNFPLILESPSPNQTSLYFCASSLGQANEKLFFGSGTQLSVL.

The V and J genes are TRBV5-1 and TRBJ2-1; the match to TRBD2 covers 11 bases. Unmatched junction bases numbered 4, after V lost 4 bases and J lost 4 bases. The CDR3 covers 15 residues. Germline V gene data show CDR1 as SGHRS and CDR2 as YFSETQ. The CDR3, as DNA: TGCGCCAGCAGCGGTGGGACTAGCGGATACAATGAGCAGTTCTTC. It translates to CASSGGTSGYNEQFF.

V is TRBV4-1 and J is TRBJ2-7; the match to TRBD2 covers 11 bases. Losses at the gene ends were 5 bases for V and 0 bases for J; bases not matched to a gene: 3. Germline assignment: CDR1 MGHRA and CDR2 YSYEKL. This CDR3 has 15 residues. The CDR3 sequence is CASSSTSGSSYEQYF. The CDR3 nucleotides are TGCGCCAGCAGCTCCACTAGCGGGAGCTCCTACGAGCAGTACTTC.

This chain uses TRBV28 with TRBJ1-2; D might be TRBD1 (6 bases). This CDR3 comprises 16 residues. Deletions cut 6 bases from V and 0 bases from J, with 17 bases between. Germline V CDR1 and CDR2: MDHEN, SYDVKM. CDR3 sequence (DNA): TGTGCCAGCAGCGCCGGGACACTAAGAGCTAACTATGGCTACACCTTC. This encodes CASSAGTLRANYGYTF.

V usage is TRBV10-1 and J usage is TRBJ2-7; 7 bases fit TRBD1. The germline gives CDR1 WNHNN, CDR2 SYGVQD (reference sequence). CDR3 size: 12 residues. The V gene end was trimmed by 5 bases and the J gene end by 6 bases; junction bases not matched to a gene: 4. CDR3 protein: CASSTRDSEQYF. The CDR3 bases are TGCGCCAGCAGTACCCGGGACAGCGAGCAGTACTTC.

The gene calls are TRBV9 and TRBJ1-2; possible D gene TRBD1, 6 bases. The CDR3 length is 15 residues. Trimming took off 3 bases at V and 0 bases at J, with 12 bases between the two ends. CDR1 and CDR2 from the germline V gene are SGDLS and YYNGEE. CDR3 sequence (DNA): TGTGCCAGCAGCGCCAACAGGGATACTAACTATGGCTACACCTTC. As protein: CASSANRDTNYGYTF.

The chain is built from TRBV30 and TRBJ2-1; 7 nucleotides agree with TRBD2. The CDR3 is 13 residues long. Germline V lookup: CDR1 GTSNPN, CDR2 SVGIG (reference sequence). With V trimmed by 4 bases and J by 3 bases, 3 bases remained unmatched. CDR3 DNA: TGTGCCTGGAAGGCTAGCGGCTACAATGAGCAGTTCTTC. Its protein product is CAWKASGYNEQFF.